This passage covers 7 T cell receptor beta chains from one sample sequenced in a study of blood T cell repertoires in COVID-19. Clones were read by immunoSEQ multiplex PCR, and TCRdb kept only the in-frame ones, dropping some. The table shows some 250,000 clones, with approximately 86% occurring only once. Sequences were obtained from peripheral blood. The receptors here all came from a woman in her 30s with acute or convalescent COVID-19.

V usage is TRBV24-1 and J usage is TRBJ2-1; 11 nucleotides align to TRBD2. The J segment lost 7 bases and the V segment lost 4 bases, leaving 5 bases of the junction unmatched. Germline CDR1 KGHDR, CDR2 SFDVKD. This CDR3 spans 15 amino acids. The CDR3 coding sequence is TGTGCCACCAGTGACACGACTAGCGGGAAGAATGAGCAGTTCTTC. Translated, it gives CATSDTTSGKNEQFF.

This clone was counted once. This chain joins TRBV25-1 and TRBJ1-1; D is undetermined. Per the germline V gene, CDR1 is MGHDK and CDR2 is SYGVNS. CDR3 length equals 17 residues. V was clipped by 9 bases and J by 0 bases, with 23 bases between them. The CDR3 region is CASTPHGQVIMNTEAFF. The CDR3 DNA reads TGTGCCAGTACGCCGCACGGTCAGGTTATCATGAACACTGAAGCTTTCTTT.

This chain joins TRBV18 and TRBJ1-2; 7 bases are a match to TRBD1. Germline V gene sequence: CDR1 KGHSH, CDR2 LQKENI. V was pared by 3 bases and J by 4 bases, with 11 bases of the junction left unmatched. The length of the CDR3 is 16 residues. The CDR3 DNA sequence: TGTGCCAGCTCACCGAACGACAGGGTCTCAGTCTATGGCTACACCTTC. It specifies CASSPNDRVSVYGYTF.

The chain couples TRBV7-9 to TRBJ2-6; 8 bases map to TRBD1. Germline V gene lookup returns CDR1 SEHNR and CDR2 FQNEAQ (reference sequence). With 3 bases clipped from V and 2 bases from J, the junction kept 9 bases outside the gene matches. The CDR3 runs 18 residues. This chain's CDR3 is CASSLRGRTGTGANVLTF. The CDR3 region has the DNA TGTGCCAGCAGCTTGCGAGGAAGGACAGGGACTGGGGCCAACGTCCTGACTTTC.

CDR3 DNA: TGTGCCAGCAGCTCAGGGACTAGCGGGAGGGCCTACGAGCAGTACTTC. It yields the protein CASSSGTSGRAYEQYF. The V gene is TRBV7-9, the J gene TRBJ2-7, with 16 bases that match TRBD2. The CDR3 length is 16 residues. CDR1 and CDR2 (germline): SEHNR, FQNEAQ (reference sequence). Losses at the gene ends were 4 bases for V and 2 bases for J; bases not matched to a gene: 2.

CDR3 loop: CASSLLASGGSSYEQYF. The CDR3 nucleotides are TGCGCCAGCAGCTTGTTGGCTAGCGGGGGGAGCTCCTACGAGCAGTACTTC. This sequence joins TRBV5-1 and TRBJ2-7; 11 bases fit TRBD2. The CDR3 is 17 amino acids. Germline CDR1 is SGHRS and CDR2 is YFSETQ. With V trimmed by 1 base and J by 0 bases, 6 bases remained unmatched. The complete variable domain, with remaining parts taken from reference TRBV5-1 and TRBJ2-7, reads KAGVTQTPRYLIKTRGQQVTLSCSPISGHRSVSWYQQTPGQGLQFLFEYFSETQRNKGNFPGRFSGRQFSNSRSEMNVSTLELGDSALYLCASSLLASGGSSYEQYFGPGTRLTVT.

The gene calls are TRBV5-4 and TRBJ1-1, with 9 bases identical to TRBD1. This CDR3 has 15 residues. Trimming took 4 bases from V and 0 from J; bases not matched to a gene: 4. Germline V gene lookup returns CDR1 SGHNT and CDR2 YYREEE (reference sequence). CDR3 nucleotides: TGTGCCAGCAGCGACAGGGGGTATTTGAACACTGAAGCTTTCTTT. This encodes CASSDRGYLNTEAFF.